The 11 T cell receptor beta chains below all came from one sample that was sequenced in a study of T cell repertoires in cytomegalovirus infection. TCRdb used MiXCR to reprocess the reads, holding one entry per CDR3 protein. Of 490,000 or so distinct CDR3 sequences in the sample, about 11% were seen once. The sample was PBMCs. These receptors originate from a human donor in good health (CMV status not recorded). Some clones in this sample may be carry-over from other donors' samples.

J is TRBJ2-5 and V is TRBV6-4; TRBD1 agrees at 7 bases. The CDR3 sequence is 13 residues long. J lost 5 bases, V lost 6 bases, and 6 bases had no gene match. Germline CDR1 is MRHNA and CDR2 is SNTAGT. The CDR3 is CASRRQGRETQYF. In DNA, the CDR3 is TGTGCCAGCAGAAGACAGGGCCGGGAGACCCAGTACTTC.

This chain links TRBV10-3 with TRBJ2-7; no clear D. This CDR3 is built from 14 residues. The germline gives CDR1 ENHRY, CDR2 SYGVKD. V was cut by 0 bases and J by 5 bases, with 11 bases left in between. This chain's CDR3 is CAISESSAANEQYF. The CDR3 bases are TGTGCCATCAGTGAGTCGAGCGCGGCCAACGAGCAGTACTTC.

The CDR3 DNA is TGTGCCAGCAGCGGTAGGACAGCGGACACAGATACGCAGTATTTT. Encoded protein: CASSGRTADTDTQYF. This chain joins TRBV12-3 or TRBV12-4 and TRBJ2-3, with TRBD1 as a possible D gene (6 bases). The CDR3 runs 15 residues. V lost 6 bases to trimming and J lost 2 bases, with 15 bases between them.

This clonotype came up many times. The chain links TRBV19 to TRBJ1-2, with D uncertain. Trimming cost V 8 bases and J 6 bases, with 10 bases left between them. The CDR3 has 11 residues. Germline lookup yields CDR1 LNHDA and CDR2 SQIVND (reference sequence). The CDR3 region is CASSEMDGYTF. The CDR3 region has the DNA TGTGCCAGTTCTGAGATGGATGGCTACACCTTC.

This clonotype was observed at least ten times. This rearrangement joins TRBV4-1 to TRBJ2-7, with D possibly matching TRBD2 (6 bases). The CDR3 length is 15 residues. V lost 2 bases and J lost 3, with 14 bases in between. CDR1 MGHRA and CDR2 YSYEKL come from the germline V gene. The DNA of the CDR3 is TGCGCCAGCAGCCAATCCGCCGGAGGGTTCTACGAGCAGTACTTC. Encoded protein: CASSQSAGGFYEQYF.

V usage is TRBV3-1 and J usage is TRBJ2-3, with a possible D match to TRBD2 (6 bases). The CDR3 runs 14 residues. Trimming cost V 1 base and J 8 bases, with 13 bases left between them. Germline V gene data show CDR1 as LGHDT and CDR2 as YNNKEL (reference sequence). CDR3 region: CASSQGRQGGTQYF. In DNA form, the CDR3 reads TGTGCCAGCAGCCAAGGAAGGCAGGGAGGTACGCAGTATTTT.

The rearrangement uses TRBV29-1 and TRBJ1-1; 9 bases agree with TRBD1. V dropped 5 bases and J dropped 2; count of bases not matched to a gene: 21. Germline CDR1 SQVTM, CDR2 ANQGSEA. CDR3 length: 19 residues. The CDR3 DNA reads TGCAGCGTTCGGAAGGGTTCCGCCATAAACAGGGGGCCTAACACTGAAGCTTTCTTT. Translating gives CSVRKGSAINRGPNTEAFF.

The rearrangement joins TRBV30 to TRBJ1-1; TRBD1 is a possible D gene (5 bases). V lost 3 bases and J lost 0, with 17 bases in between. Germline-derived CDR1 and CDR2 are GTSNPN and SVGIG (reference sequence). CDR3 size: 16 residues. The CDR3 sequence is CAWRGTGEGMNTEAFF. For the CDR3, the DNA is TGTGCCTGGAGAGGGACTGGCGAGGGGATGAACACTGAAGCTTTCTTT.

The V gene is TRBV7-3, the J gene TRBJ2-3; tentative D call: TRBD2 (7 bases). Deletions cut 1 base from V and 6 bases from J, with 23 bases between. The CDR3 covers 18 residues. Per the germline V gene, CDR1 is SGHTA and CDR2 is FQGTGA. CDR3 sequence: CASSLRGGSEGGRDTQYF. CDR3 coding DNA: TGTGCCAGCAGCTTAAGGGGGGGTAGCGAGGGGGGCCGGGATACGCAGTATTTT.

The J gene is TRBJ2-7, the V gene TRBV28, with 10 bases that match TRBD2. This CDR3 is built from 16 residues. The V and J ends lost 4 bases and 2 bases, in that order; junction bases with no gene match: 8. Germline V CDR1 and CDR2: MDHEN, SYDVKM. The DNA for the CDR3 is TGTGCCAGCAGTTCGATTGGGACTAGCGCACCCTACGAGCAGTACTTC. This encodes CASSSIGTSAPYEQYF. The whole variable domain, filled in from reference TRBV28 and TRBJ2-7, reads DVKVTQSSRYLVKRTGEKVFLECVQDMDHENMFWYRQDPGLGLRLIYFSYDVKMKEKGDIPEGYSVSREKKERFSLILESASTNQTSMYLCASSSIGTSAPYEQYFGPGTRLTVT.

This clonotype was observed a few times. CDR3 amino acids: CASSSSAIDYGYTF. CDR3 coding DNA: TGTGCCAGCAGTTCCTCCGCCATTGACTATGGCTACACCTTC. The rearrangement joins TRBV27 to TRBJ1-2; D gene ambiguous. V was pared by 4 bases and J by 3 bases, with 12 bases between. Germline V gene sequence: CDR1 MNHEY, CDR2 SMNVEV (reference sequence). This CDR3 is built from 14 residues.